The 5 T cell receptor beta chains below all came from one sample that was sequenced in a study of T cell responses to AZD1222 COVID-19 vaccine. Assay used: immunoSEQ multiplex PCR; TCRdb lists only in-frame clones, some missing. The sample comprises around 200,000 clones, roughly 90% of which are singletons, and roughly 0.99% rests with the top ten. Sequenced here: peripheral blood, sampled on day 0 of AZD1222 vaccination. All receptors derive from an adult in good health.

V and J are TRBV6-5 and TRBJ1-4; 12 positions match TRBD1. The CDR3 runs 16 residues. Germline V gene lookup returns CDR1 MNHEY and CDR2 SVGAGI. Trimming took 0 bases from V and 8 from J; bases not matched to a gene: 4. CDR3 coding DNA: TGTGCCAGCAGTTACTCGGGACAGGGGGCCGGAGAAAAACTGTTTTTT. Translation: CASSYSGQGAGEKLFF.

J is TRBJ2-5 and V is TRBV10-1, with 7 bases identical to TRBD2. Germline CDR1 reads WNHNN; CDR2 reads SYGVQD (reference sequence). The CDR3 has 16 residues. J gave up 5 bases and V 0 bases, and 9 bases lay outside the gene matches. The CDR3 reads CASSESNREEGETQYF. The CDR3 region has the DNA TGCGCCAGCAGTGAGTCGAATCGGGAGGAAGGGGAGACCCAGTACTTC.

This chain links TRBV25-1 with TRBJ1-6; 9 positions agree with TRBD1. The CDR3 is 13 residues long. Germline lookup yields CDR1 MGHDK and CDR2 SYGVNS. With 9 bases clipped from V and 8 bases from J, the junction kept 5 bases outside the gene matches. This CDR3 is CASNRGPDSPLHF. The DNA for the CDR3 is TGTGCCAGTAACAGGGGGCCAGATTCACCCCTCCACTTT.

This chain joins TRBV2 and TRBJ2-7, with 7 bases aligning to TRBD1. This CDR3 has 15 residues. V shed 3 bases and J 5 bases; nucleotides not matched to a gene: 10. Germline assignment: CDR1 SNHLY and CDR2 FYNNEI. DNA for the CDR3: TGTGCCAGCAGTGAGTGGGACAGAGGCTCGCACGAGCAGTACTTC. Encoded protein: CASSEWDRGSHEQYF.

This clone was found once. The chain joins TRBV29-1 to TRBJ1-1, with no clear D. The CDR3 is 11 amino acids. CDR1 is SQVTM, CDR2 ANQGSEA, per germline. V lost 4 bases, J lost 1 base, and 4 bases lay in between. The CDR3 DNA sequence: TGCAGCGTTGTGGGGAACACTGAAGCTTTCTTT. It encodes CSVVGNTEAFF.